This record concerns one T cell receptor (beta chain) sequence. Its antigen is still unknown. The data derive from a study of OX40 agonist ivuxolimab in advanced cancers. About the study: Patients enrolled in dose escalation were diagnosed with hepatocellular carcinoma, melanoma, renal cell or head and neck cancer. With a range of roughly 23 to 85, age averaged approximately 54 years, and around 80% were male. Study outcomes and limitations: Within 6 weeks, CD4+ and CD8+ blood T cells expanded clonally at 0.1 to 3.0 mg/kg.

Repertoires were generated with immunoSEQ multiplex PCR, while TCRdb's copy carries only in-frame clones and drops some. The sample yields tens of thousands of clones, 87% seen once. Blood draws occurred at baseline, cycle 4 day 1, and cycle 7 day 1. Germline CDR1 reads SGHTS; CDR2 reads YDEGEE. The CDR3 runs to 16 residues. The V gene end was trimmed by 3 bases and the J gene end by 3 bases; junction bases not matched to a gene: 12. The chain combines TRBV5-8 with TRBJ2-7; TRBD2 aligns across 7 bases. The sequencing here drew on CD4+ or CD8+ T cells sorted from blood, taken in a trial of the OX40 agonist ivuxolimab. The receptor was isolated from an adult with an advanced solid tumor such as melanoma, head and neck, liver or kidney cancer. The CDR3 nucleotides are TGTGCCAGCAGCTCCTCGATGGGCGGGAGATTCTACGAGCAGTACTTC. Protein product: CASSSSMGGRFYEQYF.